The 25 T cell receptor beta chains below all came from one sample that was sequenced in a study of T cell responses to AZD1222 COVID-19 vaccine. Generated by immunoSEQ multiplex PCR, the TCRdb table keeps only in-frame clones and is missing some. The sample holds 120,000 or so clones, about 86% seen once. This specimen consisted of peripheral blood, obtained 28 days after the second AZD1222 dose. These receptors were collected from an adult who received the AZD1222 COVID-19 vaccine.

The V call is TRBV7-9, the J call TRBJ1-6; D ambiguous. Germline-derived CDR1 and CDR2 are SEHNR and FQNEAQ (reference sequence). The V end was cut by 5 bases, the J end by 7 bases, with 12 bases between. This CDR3 comprises 14 residues. The CDR3 is CASSLDLRNSPLHF. CDR3 in DNA: TGTGCCAGCAGCCTCGACCTGAGGAATTCACCCCTCCACTTT.

The V and J genes are TRBV11-1 and TRBJ2-7; 8 bases are shared with TRBD2. Unmatched junction bases numbered 10, after V lost 3 bases and J lost 6 bases. Germline-derived CDR1 and CDR2 are SGHAT and FQDESV (reference sequence). This CDR3 contains 15 residues. CDR3 protein: CASSFASGGAFEQYF. The CDR3 DNA follows: TGTGCCAGCAGCTTTGCATCCGGGGGGGCTTTCGAGCAGTACTTC.

The chain couples TRBV5-1 to TRBJ1-4, with TRBD1 matching 7 bases. This CDR3 has 15 amino acids. The germline V gene encodes CDR1 SGHRS and CDR2 YFSETQ. V gave up 3 bases and J gave up 0 bases; unmatched junction bases: 2. CDR3 nucleotide sequence: TGCGCCAGCAGCTGGGACAGTTCAACTAATGAAAAACTGTTTTTT. This sequence encodes CASSWDSSTNEKLFF.

This clone has just a few counts. The gene calls are TRBV5-1 and TRBJ2-7, with 7 positions matching TRBD1. The CDR3 contains 14 residues. V was clipped by 4 bases and J by 0 bases; unmatched bases: 4. CDR1 SGHRS and CDR2 YFSETQ come from the germline V gene. The CDR3 bases are TGCGCCAGCAGCCCATGGGACAGCTCCTACGAGCAGTACTTC. Protein: CASSPWDSSYEQYF. Filled out from reference TRBV5-1 and TRBJ2-7, the complete variable domain reads KAGVTQTPRYLIKTRGQQVTLSCSPISGHRSVSWYQQTPGQGLQFLFEYFSETQRNKGNFPGRFSGRQFSNSRSEMNVSTLELGDSALYLCASSPWDSSYEQYFGPGTRLTVT.

This chain joins TRBV10-3 and TRBJ2-3; weak D call: TRBD2 (6 bases). V lost 7 bases, J lost 2 bases, and 10 bases lay in between. The CDR3 sequence is 13 residues long. Per germline, CDR1 ENHRY and CDR2 SYGVKD. In nucleotides, the CDR3 is TGTGCCATCAAAGGGACTCTCACAGATACGCAGTATTTT. Its translation: CAIKGTLTDTQYF.

The rearrangement joins TRBV7-3 to TRBJ2-3; TRBD2 aligns across 12 bases. V was pared by 5 bases and J by 5 bases, with 5 bases of the junction left unmatched. The CDR3 has 15 amino acids. Germline V gene lookup returns CDR1 SGHTA and CDR2 FQGTGA. The CDR3 protein is CASSPGLAGRDTQYF. As DNA, the CDR3 is TGTGCCAGCAGCCCCGGACTAGCGGGGCGAGATACGCAGTATTTT.

For this clone: One end of the junction is discordant with germline, which a read error may explain. The chain couples TRBV7-7 to TRBJ1-1; D not resolved. The germline CDR1 and CDR2 sequences are SSHAT and FNYEAQ (reference sequence). The CDR3 extends over 13 amino acids. The CDR3 here is CASSLAENTEAFF. The CDR3 nucleotides are TGTGCTAGCAGCTTAGCGGAGAACACTGAAGCTTTCTTT.

The chain carries TRBV29-1 and TRBJ1-1, with 9 bases fitting TRBD1. The germline V gene has CDR1 SQVTM and CDR2 ANQGSEA. V lost 7 bases and J lost 6; bases outside the gene matches: 9. The CDR3 is made up of 13 amino acids. CDR3 DNA sequence: TGCAGCGCTTCGGACAGGGGCAGGGCTGAAGCTTTCTTT. It codes for CSASDRGRAEAFF.

This clone was counted between two and nine times. This chain links TRBV6-5 with TRBJ2-6, with 10 bases matching TRBD1. This CDR3 region has 15 residues. V lost 10 bases and J lost 0; bases outside the gene matches: 3. Germline-derived CDR1 and CDR2 are MNHEY and SVGAGI. The CDR3 loop reads CATRTGGSGANVLTF. The CDR3 region has the DNA TGTGCCACCAGGACAGGGGGCTCTGGGGCCAACGTCCTGACTTTC.

Here the CDR3 DNA reads TGTGCCAGTAGTATAAGGCCTGGGGCGGACTTAGCCAAAAACATTCAGTACTTC. Its translation is CASSIRPGADLAKNIQYF. The chain links TRBV19 to TRBJ2-4; either TRBD1 or TRBD2 may supply D (5 bases each). CDR1 LNHDA and CDR2 SQIVND come from the germline V gene (reference sequence). V was shortened by 2 bases and J by 0 bases, with 17 bases between the two germline ends. The CDR3 extends over 18 amino acids.

This chain connects TRBV4-2 to TRBJ2-1; 10 bases are a match to TRBD2. Germline V CDR1 and CDR2: LGHNA, YNFKEQ. This CDR3 has 14 amino acids. Trimming removed 5 bases from V and 8 bases from J; junction bases left unmatched: 6. CDR3 loop: CASSTPGTSDEQFF. The CDR3 DNA sequence: TGTGCCAGCAGCACCCCCGGGACTAGCGATGAGCAGTTCTTC.

A few counts support this clone. The chain uses TRBV7-2 and TRBJ1-2; D not resolved. Germline V gene data show CDR1 as SGHTA and CDR2 as FQGNSA. The CDR3 spans 13 residues. V was cut by 3 bases and J by 10 bases, with 15 bases left in between. CDR3 protein: CASSLSALLDYTF. The CDR3 nucleotides are TGTGCCAGCAGCTTGTCGGCCCTTTTAGACTACACCTTC.

V gene TRBV10-3 combines with J gene TRBJ2-1; 8 nucleotides align to TRBD1. Germline V gene lookup returns CDR1 ENHRY and CDR2 SYGVKD. Trimming at V came to 0 bases and at J to 3 bases, leaving 1 base not matched to a gene. The CDR3 runs to 15 residues. The CDR3 sequence: CAISESQGVYNEQFF. The CDR3 region has the DNA TGTGCCATCAGTGAGTCACAGGGGGTCTACAATGAGCAGTTCTTC.

The CDR3 reads CASSSQGVSQPQHF. The CDR3 nucleotides are TGTGCCAGCAGCTCCCAGGGCGTTAGTCAGCCCCAGCATTTT. This chain connects TRBV2 to TRBJ1-5; weak D call: TRBD1 (5 bases). In germline, CDR1 is SNHLY, CDR2 FYNNEI. The CDR3 consists of 14 residues. Trimming cost V 6 bases and J 6 bases, with 15 bases left between them.

In this sample, this clone turned up a few times. V and J are TRBV5-4 and TRBJ2-2; TRBD1 matches 10 bases. V shed 3 bases and J 7 bases; nucleotides not matched to a gene: 3. The CDR3 runs to 14 residues. CDR1 is SGHNT and CDR2 is YYREEE in the germline V gene (reference sequence). The CDR3 is CASSWDRGDGELFF. The CDR3 nucleotides are TGTGCCAGCAGCTGGGACAGGGGCGACGGGGAGCTGTTTTTT.

This clone was observed a single time. The genes are TRBV7-9 and TRBJ2-1, with D possibly matching TRBD2 (6 bases). Germline CDR1 and CDR2: SEHNR and FQNEAQ (reference sequence). Trimming took 1 base from V and 8 from J, leaving 15 bases between them. CDR3 length: 15 amino acids. The DNA for the CDR3 is TGTGCCAGCAGCTTAGTGGAGGGAAGGATGGATGAGCAGTTCTTC. Its protein product is CASSLVEGRMDEQFF. Full variable domain (outside the CDR3, taken from reference TRBV7-9 and TRBJ2-1): DTGVSQNPRHKITKRGQNVTFRCDPISEHNRLYWYRQTLGQGPEFLTYFQNEAQLEKSRLLSDRFSAERPKGSFSTLEIQRTEQGDSAMYLCASSLVEGRMDEQFFGPGTRLTVL.

The chain joins TRBV2 to TRBJ2-6; D ambiguous. With 10 bases removed from V and 3 bases from J, the gap between germline ends came to 7 bases. The CDR3 covers 12 residues. Germline V gene lookup returns CDR1 SNHLY and CDR2 FYNNEI. The CDR3 DNA follows: TGTGCCACTCCGTTTGGGGCCAACGTCCTGACTTTC. The encoded protein is CATPFGANVLTF.

The chain links TRBV27 to TRBJ2-5; 9 positions agree with TRBD1. V trimming: 8 bases; J trimming: 5 bases; junction bases outside the gene matches: 6. The CDR3 runs to 13 residues. Germline-derived CDR1 and CDR2 are MNHEY and SMNVEV (reference sequence). DNA of the CDR3: TGTGCCAGCGGACGGGACAGGGATGAGACCCAGTACTTC. Translated, it gives CASGRDRDETQYF.

The V and J genes are TRBV20-1 and TRBJ2-3; D could derive from TRBD1 or TRBD2 (5 bases each). The CDR3 length is 14 residues. Germline V CDR1 and CDR2: DFQATT, SNEGSKA (reference sequence). V dropped 3 bases and J dropped 4 bases, with 14 bases sitting between them. CDR3: CSASLGPWADTQYF. The CDR3 region has the DNA TGCAGTGCTAGTTTGGGACCTTGGGCAGATACGCAGTATTTT.

This clone was seen only once. The genes are TRBV7-9 and TRBJ2-5; either TRBD1 or TRBD2 may supply D (5 bases each). Germline CDR1 SEHNR, CDR2 FQNEAQ (reference sequence). The CDR3 is 15 amino acids. Trimming cost V 5 bases and J 0 bases, with 13 bases left between them. DNA for the CDR3: TGTGCCAGCAGCCGAGGGTCAGGGTACCAAGAGACCCAGTACTTC. This encodes CASSRGSGYQETQYF.

This clone showed up just once. This sequence joins TRBV11-2 and TRBJ2-1, with TRBD2 matching over 14 bases. Germline loops: CDR1 SGHAT, CDR2 FQNNGV. J was trimmed by 7 bases and V by 5 bases; bases with no gene match: 7. The CDR3 contains 16 residues. The CDR3 region is CASSPTSGGAENEQFF. The DNA for the CDR3 is TGTGCCAGCAGCCCGACTAGCGGGGGGGCAGAGAATGAGCAGTTCTTC.

The chain uses TRBV11-3 and TRBJ2-5; D is perhaps TRBD2 (5 bases). The length of the CDR3 is 14 residues. With 5 bases removed from V and 4 bases from J, the gap between germline ends came to 14 bases. Germline V lookup: CDR1 SGHNT, CDR2 YENEEA. The DNA of the CDR3 is TGTGCCAGCAGCCGGCAGCTAGCCGGAGAGACCCAGTACTTC. Amino acids: CASSRQLAGETQYF.

The CDR3 loop is CAISGGTATEAFF. CDR3 nucleotides: TGTGCCATCAGTGGGGGAACGGCGACTGAAGCTTTCTTT. V and J are TRBV10-3 and TRBJ1-1; D is unclear. This CDR3 has 13 amino acids. Trimming shortened V by 4 bases and J by 5 bases, and 11 bases separated the two germline ends. Germline values: CDR1 ENHRY, CDR2 SYGVKD.

This clone appeared a single time. V usage is TRBV2 and J usage is TRBJ2-7; the D is unclear. The germline V gene has CDR1 SNHLY and CDR2 FYNNEI. The CDR3 runs to 14 residues. V dropped 5 bases and J dropped 7 bases, with 18 bases sitting between them. CDR3 in amino acids: CASSPRTGKEEQYF. The CDR3 DNA sequence: TGTGCCAGCAGTCCGAGGACGGGCAAGGAGGAGCAGTACTTC.

V and J are TRBV15 and TRBJ2-1, with TRBD2 matching 8 bases. Germline values: CDR1 LNHNV, CDR2 YYDKDF (reference sequence). The V and J ends lost 1 base and 3 bases, in that order; junction bases with no gene match: 2. The CDR3 totals 15 residues. The CDR3 nucleotides read TGTGCCACCAGCAGAGGCGGGGGGAGCTACAATGAGCAGTTCTTC. As protein: CATSRGGGSYNEQFF.